This T cell receptor (beta chain) originates from a study of shared clonotypes between healthy human individuals. On the study more broadly: Three plates each covered CD4 naive and memory; CD8 naive two, CD8 memory one.

CDR1 is SGHNT, CDR2 YYREEE, per germline (reference sequence). The CDR3 is 14 residues long. V shed 2 bases and J shed 1 base, with 10 bases lying between them. This clone was observed a handful of times. Sequencing used immunoSEQ multiplex PCR; TCRdb keeps in-frame clones, though not all of them. The table lists 1 million to 1.2 million clones, roughly 80% of them singletons. The origin of this receptor is a man between 18 and 35 years old in good health. Some clones in this sample may be carry-over from other donors' samples. This chain connects TRBV5-4 to TRBJ2-7; possible D gene TRBD1, 6 bases. Input material: memory CD4+ T cells from PBMCs. Subset specified: CD45RA-negative fraction. The CDR3 coding sequence is TGTGCCAGCAGCTTACAGGGAAATTCCTACGAGCAGTACTTC. Translated: CASSLQGNSYEQYF. Looking up the rest from reference TRBV5-4 and TRBJ2-7 gives the full variable domain: ETGVTQSPTHLIKTRGQQVTLRCSSQSGHNTVSWYQQALGQGPQFIFQYYREEENGRGNFPPRFSGLQFPNYSSELNVNALELDDSALYLCASSLQGNSYEQYFGPGTRLTVT.